This T cell receptor (beta chain) was sequenced during a study of post-analysis software for immune sequencing data. The wider study: Relapsing-remitting, secondary progressive and progressive-relapsing forms made up the multiple sclerosis disease courses. General study results and limits: Comparison of patients with controls showed five TRBV segments more frequent in patients, TRBV5-6, TRBV5-1 and TRBV20-1 among them. The F measure placed samples prepared in the same batch into strongly shared clusters.

Unique-molecular-identifier-tagged TCR beta cDNA libraries were used. TCRdb used MiXCR to reprocess the PCR reads, holding one entry per CDR3 protein. The repertoire holds over 700,000 distinct CDR3 sequences, with 25% to 30% as singletons. Of note for this clonotype: Its antigen is not identified.

Trimming removed 5 bases at V and 4 bases at J, with 22 bases between. CDR1 and CDR2 (germline): DFQATT, SNEGSKA (reference sequence). This CDR3 has 16 amino acids. The clonotype comes from a girl between 5 and 17 years old with multiple sclerosis. The V gene is TRBV20-1, the J gene TRBJ2-3; D call uncertain. Material for sequencing was blood. As DNA, the CDR3 is TGCAGTGCTCAACCTTACGGACGATTACGGCCAGATACGCAGTATTTT. It is translated as CSAQPYGRLRPDTQYF.